These 12 T cell receptor beta chains originate from one sample sequenced in a study of blood T cell repertoires in COVID-19. Clones were sequenced by immunoSEQ multiplex PCR, and TCRdb holds only the in-frame ones, with some missing. The data show a few hundred thousand clones, 90% seen once. The source material was PBMCs or T cells enriched from blood (not recorded which). These receptors were collected from a woman aged 18-30 years with acute COVID-19.

This chain links TRBV10-2 with TRBJ2-7; 9 nucleotides match TRBD1. The germline V gene encodes CDR1 WSHSY and CDR2 SAAADI. The CDR3 is made up of 16 amino acids. V trimming: 2 bases; J trimming: 5 bases; junction bases outside the gene matches: 10. Written as DNA, the CDR3 is TGCGCCAGCAGTGAGGGAAACAGGGGGCGCATCCACGAGCAGTACTTC. Protein sequence: CASSEGNRGRIHEQYF.

The chain is built from TRBV12-1 and TRBJ2-7; whether TRBD2, the table's D call, matches the DNA was not checked. TRBV12-1 is listed as a pseudogene. The CDR3 covers 16 residues. CDR3 protein: CASSLGSHGGPYEQYF. Here the CDR3 DNA reads TGTGCCAGCAGCTTAGGTAGTCATGGCGGTCCCTACGAGCAGTACTTC.

Regarding this clone: A junction end diverges from the germline sequence, so it may reflect a read error. The chain couples TRBV9 to TRBJ2-2; TRBD2 aligns across 8 bases. Germline-derived CDR1 and CDR2 are SGDLS and YYNGEE. This CDR3 region has 14 residues. The CDR3 coding sequence is TGTACCAGCAGCGGGACTAGTTACACCGGGGAGCTGTTTTTT. It encodes CTSSGTSYTGELFF.

The V and J genes are TRBV27 and TRBJ2-7; 9 bases agree with TRBD1. This CDR3 has 20 amino acids. J gave up 0 bases and V 6 bases, and 21 bases lay outside the gene matches. CDR1 and CDR2 (germline): MNHEY, SMNVEV (reference sequence). The CDR3 nucleotides are TGTGCCAGCAGCCCACGGTCGGGACAGGGAGGTTGGCGGGTCTCCTACGAGCAGTACTTC. This gives the protein CASSPRSGQGGWRVSYEQYF.

V is TRBV2 and J is TRBJ2-1, with 9 positions matching TRBD1. The V segment lost 6 bases and the J segment 7 bases; nucleotides outside the gene matches: 4. CDR1 SNHLY and CDR2 FYNNEI come from the germline V gene. CDR3 length equals 13 residues. The CDR3: CASRGQGLNEQFF. The CDR3 region has the DNA TGTGCCAGCAGAGGACAGGGGCTTAATGAGCAGTTCTTC.

The genes are TRBV18 and TRBJ1-3, with D possibly TRBD1 on 6 matching bases. The germline CDR1 and CDR2 sequences are KGHSH and LQKENI. The CDR3 loop spans 15 amino acids. V was shortened by 3 bases and J by 2 bases, with 11 bases between the two germline ends. CDR3 loop: CASSPTPGAGNTIYF. CDR3 coding DNA: TGTGCCAGCTCACCGACCCCAGGGGCTGGAAACACCATATATTTT.

The J gene is TRBJ1-3, the V gene TRBV3-1 (or the pseudogene TRBV3-2); 7 positions agree with TRBD1. Germline CDR1 LGHDT, CDR2 YNNKEL (reference sequence). After removal of 4 bases from V and 4 bases from J, the junction contained 4 bases not matched to a gene. CDR3 length: 14 amino acids. This CDR3 is CASSLTGSGNTIYF. The CDR3 DNA is TGTGCCAGCAGCCTGACAGGGTCCGGAAACACCATATATTTT.

The chain carries TRBV12-3 or TRBV12-4 and TRBJ1-2; no firm D call. Deletions cut 6 bases from V and 8 bases from J, with 16 bases between. The CDR3 totals 13 residues. The CDR3 sequence is CASSPPPLGGYTF. CDR3 bases: TGTGCCAGCAGCCCCCCGCCCCTCGGGGGCTACACCTTC.

The chain recombines TRBV7-9 with TRBJ2-1; the match to TRBD2 covers 10 bases. Trimming cost V 2 bases and J 4 bases; bases outside gene matches: 2. Per germline, CDR1 SEHNR and CDR2 FQNEAQ (reference sequence). The CDR3 has 15 residues. CDR3 loop: CASSLRAGGYNEQFF. The CDR3 bases are TGTGCCAGCAGCTTAAGAGCGGGAGGGTACAATGAGCAGTTCTTC.

The chain combines TRBV5-5 with TRBJ2-5, with D perhaps TRBD2 (6 bases). Germline CDR1 SGHKS, CDR2 YYEKEE (reference sequence). V dropped 0 bases and J dropped 8 bases, with 11 bases sitting between them. The CDR3 contains 13 residues. The DNA of the CDR3 is TGTGCCAGCAGCTTGGCGGGGGAGGCTACCCAGTACTTC. It translates to CASSLAGEATQYF.

This sequence joins TRBV15 and TRBJ2-1; TRBD2 agrees at 8 bases. From germline, CDR1 is LNHNV and CDR2 YYDKDF (reference sequence). The CDR3 loop spans 15 amino acids. V lost 0 bases, J lost 5 bases, and 3 bases stayed unmatched. CDR3 sequence reads: CATSRDGRENNEQFF. As DNA, the CDR3 is TGTGCCACCAGCAGAGACGGGAGGGAAAACAATGAGCAGTTCTTC. Looking up the rest from reference TRBV15 and TRBJ2-1 gives the full variable domain: DAMVIQNPRYQVTQFGKPVTLSCSQTLNHNVMYWYQQKSSQAPKLLFHYYDKDFNNEADTPDNFQSRRPNTSFCFLDIRSPGLGDTAMYLCATSRDGRENNEQFFGPGTRLTVL.

This clone was counted a single time. The chain joins TRBV19 to TRBJ1-1; 11 nucleotides match TRBD1. This CDR3 spans 14 amino acids. V lost 6 bases and J lost 4; bases outside the gene matches: 4. Germline V lookup: CDR1 LNHDA, CDR2 SQIVND (reference sequence). The CDR3 nucleotides are TGTGCCAGTAGGACAGGGACAGGGGGCACTGAAGCTTTCTTT. Translating gives CASRTGTGGTEAFF.